A selection of T cell receptor beta chains follows, all from one sample in a study of tumor-infiltrating lymphocytes in primary liver carcinoma. From the multiplex PCR reads, TCRdb called clonotypes with MiXCR, one entry per CDR3 protein. The table includes 40,000 to 55,000 distinct CDR3 sequences, 70% to 80% detected once. Source material: liver tumor tissue from sampling region 5. The receptors derive from a man aged 35 to 55 with primary liver carcinoma and hepatitis B virus infection. Both conserved end residues are part of each CDR3. D genes are given only for firm matches. For some rows the clone size is stated as once, few or many, or as a class when expanded; others skip it.

.,TRBV11-2,.,TRBJ1-5,TGTGCCAGCAGCTTAGTAGGGGTAATAGGGAGTAATCAGCCCCAGCATTTC,CASSLVGVIGSNQPQHF
.,TRBV5-4,TRBD2,TRBJ2-2,TGTGCCAGCACCTTGACTAGCGCGAACACCGGGGAGTTGTTTTTT,CASTLTSANTGELFF
.,TRBV6-1,.,TRBJ2-6,TGTGCCAGCAGTGGATACAGGGATCCTTCCTCTGGGGCCAACGTTCTGACTTTC,CASSGYRDPSSGANVLTF
.,TRBV29-1,.,TRBJ1-2,TGCAGCGTTTCGCTTGACGGGTACTACTATGACTACATCTTC,CSVSLDGYYYDYIF
.,TRBV6-5,.,TRBJ1-5,TGTACCAGCAACTCAGGACTAGCGGGAACAGATACGCAGCATTTT,CTSNSGLAGTDTQHF
.,TRBV14,TRBD2,TRBJ2-1,TGTTCCAGCAGCCAAGATCTCCGGACTAGTGGGAGAAATGAGCAGTTCTTC,CSSSQDLRTSGRNEQFF
.,TRBV12-3/TRBV12-4,.,TRBJ2-7,TGTGCCAGCAGTTTACAGCGGAGCTACGAGCAATACTTC,CASSLQRSYEQYF
.,TRBV6-1,TRBD2,TRBJ2-3,TGTGCCAGCAGTGAGGGGAGGGAAAAGACGCCCCAGTATTTT,CASSEGREKTPQYF
medium-sized,TRBV12-3/TRBV12-4,.,TRBJ2-7,TGTGCCAGCAGTTTACAGCAGAGCTACGAGCAGTACTTC,CASSLQQSYEQYF
.,TRBV18,.,TRBJ1-6,TGTGACAGATCACCCCCCAGCCGGGGAAGTAATTCACCCCTCCACTTT,CDRSPPSRGSNSPLHF
.,TRBV11-2,TRBD2,TRBJ2-1,TGTGTCAGCAGCTACCCCGGGACTAACAGTAGCAATGAGCAGTTCTTC,CVSSYPGTNSSNEQFF
many,TRBV6-6,.,TRBJ2-7,TGTGCCAGCAGTCCACTCCTAAGGGGGGGAGAGCAGTACTTC,CASSPLLRGGEQYF
.,TRBV28,.,TRBJ2-2,TGTGCCAGCAGTTTGTCACCCACCGGGGACCTATTTTTT,CASSLSPTGDLFF
.,TRBV5-1,.,TRBJ1-5,TGCGCCAGCATTCCAGGGGCGAATAGCAATCAGCCCCAGCATTTT,CASIPGANSNQPQHF
many,TRBV24-1,.,TRBJ2-7,TGTGCCACCAGTGATTTTGGAGGGGGCAGCGGGTACGAGCAGTACTTC,CATSDFGGGSGYEQYF
.,TRBV6-1,TRBD1,TRBJ1-5,TGTGTCAGCAGTGAAGCTTGGTCAGGGGGGGATGATCAGCCCCAGCATTTT,CVSSEAWSGGDDQPQHF
.,TRBV11-2,.,TRBJ2-5,TGTGCCAGCAGCCCCCTCCGGGGGGAGACCCAGTACTTC,CASSPLRGETQYF
.,TRBV30,.,TRBJ1-2,TGTGCCTGGAAGGCGACAGGTGACTGTGGCTACACCTTC,CAWKATGDCGYTF
.,TRBV11-3,.,TRBJ2-1,TGTGTCAGCAGCTTAGGCGTCTTGAATAATGAGCAGTTCTTC,CVSSLGVLNNEQFF
.,TRBV11-2,.,TRBJ2-4,TGTGCCAGTACCATTTCGGCGGTAGCCAGAAACATTCAGTACTTC,CASTISAVARNIQYF
.,TRBV21-1,.,TRBJ2-7,TGTGCCAGCAGCAGAGAAAGCGGTGGGGGAGGGGCAGACGAGCAGTACTTC,CASSRESGGGGADEQYF
once,TRBV11-2,.,TRBJ2-7,TGTGCCAGCAGCCTGCCAGATGAAACAAAGCGGAATTACTTC,CASSLPDETKRNYF
once,TRBV29-1,.,TRBJ2-5,TGCGGCGGCCAGAGGGCGGATTCCAAGACCCAGTGCTTC,CGGQRADSKTQCF
.,TRBV7-9,.,TRBJ2-5,TGTGCCAGCAGCTTATCCAGCGAAGAAGAGACCCAGTACTTC,CASSLSSEEETQYF
.,TRBV27,.,TRBJ2-3,TGTGACAGCAGTTTAGATATCCCCCCAGGGACCACAGATACGCAGTATTTT,CDSSLDIPPGTTDTQYF
.,TRBV30,.,TRBJ1-2,TGTGCCTGGAGTCTCCGGACGGGCTATAGTTACACCTTC,CAWSLRTGYSYTF
.,TRBV11-3,.,TRBJ2-1,TGTGCCAGTAGCTTAGGGGGAGGCGCTAACTCCTACAATGAGCAGTTATTC,CASSLGGGANSYNEQLF
.,TRBV7-2,TRBD1,TRBJ2-3,TGTGCCAGCAGCTTGAGACAGGGGGCAGATACGCAGTATTTT,CASSLRQGADTQYF
.,TRBV11-1,.,TRBJ2-2,TGTGCCAGCGGCTTTTGGGACGCCGGGAAGCTGTTTTTT,CASGFWDAGKLFF
.,TRBV28,.,TRBJ1-5,TGTGCCAGCAGGCTCACAGGGTCGTTTCAGCCCCAGCATTTT,CASRLTGSFQPQHF
many,TRBV11-2,.,TRBJ2-7,TGTGCCAGCTCTAACAGGAACTCCTACGTGCAGTACTTC,CASSNRNSYVQYF
.,TRBV7-9,.,TRBJ2-7,TGTACCAGCAGCCTCGGGCTAGCGAAGCAGTACTTC,CTSSLGLAKQYF
.,TRBV24-1,TRBD1,TRBJ1-1,TGTACCACAAGTGGGGACAGTAATGAAGCTTTCTTT,CTTSGDSNEAFF
.,TRBV6-1,.,TRBJ2-1,TGTGCCACCTCGACGGGGCGGGCCTACAATGAGCACTTCTTC,CATSTGRAYNEHFF
.,TRBV12-3/TRBV12-4,TRBD1,TRBJ2-5,TGTGGTAGGGCTCAGGGACAGTCCCAAGAGACCCAGTACTTC,CGRAQGQSQETQYF
.,TRBV13,.,TRBJ2-5,TGTGCCAGCAGCCGTGACTGGAATGGGACCCAGTACTTT,CASSRDWNGTQYF
.,TRBV11-2,TRBD1,TRBJ1-6,TGTACTAGCAGCTTACACAGGGGGCTTTCACCCCTCTACTTT,CTSSLHRGLSPLYF
.,TRBV6-1,.,TRBJ1-5,TGTGCCAGCTGTGAACGGGCGTATAGCAATCAGCTCCAGCATTTT,CASCERAYSNQLQHF
few,TRBV29-1,.,TRBJ2-7,TGTAGCGCCCTTTTTCAGGGCCACTACGAGCAGTACTTC,CSALFQGHYEQYF